These 2 T cell receptor beta chains originate from one sample sequenced in a study of T cell clonality in common variable immunodeficiency. Libraries were prepared by immunoSEQ multiplex PCR; TCRdb keeps only in-frame clonotypes and omits some of them. The sample contains tens of thousands of clones, none of them singletons. Sequencing used peripheral blood mononuclear cells. Receptors originate from a person aged 18 to 70 in good health.

Many counts were recorded for this clone. The read finishes 3 residues shy of the CDR3 end, and the germline J gene is used to complete it. The V and J genes are TRBV19 and TRBJ2-7; 10 nucleotides align to TRBD1. The CDR3 extends over 15 amino acids. CDR1 and CDR2 (germline): LNHDA, SQIVND (reference sequence). After removal of 3 bases from V and 2 bases from J, the junction contained 4 bases not matched to a gene. The sequenced CDR3 bases are TGTGCCAGTAGTATCTCCGGACAGGGGGCCTACGAG. It is translated as CASSISGQGAYE. The entire CDR3 protein reads CASSISGQGAYEQYF.

This clone has ten or more counts. The read comes to an end 3 residues before the CDR3 does, leaving the germline J gene to fill in the end. The chain couples TRBV10-1 to TRBJ2-1; 7 bases are shared with TRBD2. CDR1 is WNHNN and CDR2 is SYGVQD in the germline V gene (reference sequence). Trimming took 4 bases from V and 3 from J; bases not matched to a gene: 3. CDR3 size: 14 residues. Incomplete CDR3 DNA: TGCGCCAGCAGTGGAGCGGGGCGCTACAATGAG. This gives the protein CASSGAGRYNE. The entire CDR3 is CASSGAGRYNEQFF.